A single sample is the source of the 16 T cell receptor beta chains below, sequenced in a study of blood T cells in healthy people across ages. The use of a sample-barcoded 5' primer and a J-beta primer mix characterized a second PCR of about 7 to 12 cycles. One entry per CDR3 protein, called by TCRdb with MiXCR from the 5' RACE reads. The table lists approximately 1.5 million distinct CDR3 sequences, around 36% of them singletons. Sequenced sample: blood. These receptors were obtained from a woman in her thirties in good health.

The chain carries TRBV3-1 and TRBJ2-1, with D possibly being TRBD1 or TRBD2 (5 bases each). This CDR3 is built from 13 residues. Trimming cost V 3 bases and J 10 bases, with 13 bases left between them. CDR1 and CDR2 (germline): LGHDT, YNNKEL (reference sequence). CDR3 protein: CASSHGALGEQFF. CDR3 nucleotides: TGTGCCAGCAGCCACGGGGCTCTGGGGGAGCAGTTCTTC.

Concerning this clonotype itself: A read error is possible here, since a much larger clone lies one base away. V is TRBV7-2 and J is TRBJ2-2; D gene uncertain. Trimming removed 3 bases at V and 7 bases at J, with 6 bases between. Germline-derived CDR1 and CDR2 are SGHTA and FQGNSA. This CDR3 has 12 residues. CDR3 in amino acids: CASSFEVGELFF. The CDR3 region has the DNA TGTGCCAGCAGCTTTGAGGTCGGGGAGCTGTTTTTT.

The chain couples TRBV4-1 to TRBJ2-1; tentative D call: TRBD2 (5 bases). Germline values: CDR1 MGHRA, CDR2 YSYEKL. V was cut by 5 bases and J by 0 bases, with 14 bases left in between. This CDR3 comprises 16 residues. CDR3 in DNA: TGCGCCAGCAGCGCACACCGGGGTTCCTCCTACAATGAGCAGTTCTTC. Translating it yields CASSAHRGSSYNEQFF.

This clonotype was seen only a few times. The rearrangement links TRBV6-5 to TRBJ2-3, with TRBD1 identical over 9 bases. Trimming cost V 2 bases and J 0 bases; bases outside gene matches: 3. The length of the CDR3 is 16 residues. CDR1 MNHEY and CDR2 SVGAGI come from the germline V gene. The CDR3 DNA reads TGTGCCAGCAGTTACGAGGGGACAGGGAGCACAGATACGCAGTATTTT. It specifies CASSYEGTGSTDTQYF.

This chain uses TRBV18 with TRBJ2-5, with D possibly being TRBD1 or TRBD2 (6 bases each). Trimming took off 3 bases at V and 12 bases at J, with 20 bases between the two ends. CDR1 and CDR2 from the germline V gene are KGHSH and LQKENI. CDR3 size: 14 residues. In DNA, the CDR3 is TGTGCCAGCTCACCTCGGGGGCCCTTCTGGGGGAAGTACTTC. Amino acids: CASSPRGPFWGKYF.

Ten or more counts support this clonotype. The genes are TRBV12-3 or TRBV12-4 and TRBJ2-1; D possibly corresponds to TRBD2 (5 bases). The V end lost 8 bases, the J end lost 0 bases, and 11 bases lay between the germline ends. The CDR3 covers 14 residues. The CDR3 DNA reads TGTGCCAGCGCCGAGGGTAGCTCCTACAATGAGCAGTTCTTC. Protein product: CASAEGSSYNEQFF.

This clonotype was detected only once. The gene calls are TRBV20-1 and TRBJ1-1; TRBD1 matches 10 bases. The CDR3 length is 15 residues. The V segment lost 2 bases and the J segment 6 bases; nucleotides outside the gene matches: 9. The V gene's germline CDR1 is DFQATT and CDR2 SNEGSKA (reference sequence). CDR3 sequence: CSARSPGQGSPEAFF. CDR3 sequence (DNA): TGCAGTGCTAGAAGCCCGGGACAGGGGTCGCCTGAAGCTTTCTTT.

This clonotype has just one count. A read error may account for a junction end that differs from germline. V usage is TRBV28 and J usage is TRBJ2-1; 7 bases are shared with TRBD1. The CDR3 runs 17 residues. CDR1 and CDR2 (germline): MDHEN, SYDVKM. CDR3 bases: TGTGCCAGCAGTACCTCCGGGACAGCTTCACTCTACAGTGAGCAGTTCTTC. Its translation: CASSTSGTASLYSEQFF.

The gene calls are TRBV20-1 and TRBJ2-1, with a tentative D call TRBD1 (7 bases). CDR1 and CDR2 (germline): DFQATT, SNEGSKA (reference sequence). This CDR3 region has 14 residues. V lost 4 bases and J lost 11, with 21 bases in between. CDR3 DNA sequence: TGCAGTGCTATAGTCCCGCGCAGGGGGGATAAGCAGTTCTTC. Translating gives CSAIVPRRGDKQFF.

This clonotype was found a few times. This chain uses TRBV6-1 with TRBJ2-6; no firm D call. Germline V lookup: CDR1 MNHNS, CDR2 SASEGT. The CDR3 is 13 amino acids. The V end was cut by 7 bases, the J end by 0 bases, with 4 bases between. CDR3 in DNA: TGTGCCAGCAAATTCTCTGGGGCCAACGTCCTGACTTTC. Translating gives CASKFSGANVLTF.

The rearrangement joins TRBV20-1 to TRBJ2-6; 14 nucleotides align to TRBD2. The V gene's germline CDR1 is DFQATT and CDR2 SNEGSKA (reference sequence). V was pared by 0 bases and J by 2 bases, with 15 bases of the junction left unmatched. The length of the CDR3 is 22 residues. CDR3: CSARDRRGLAGGPITGANVLTF. The CDR3 DNA reads as TGCAGTGCTAGAGATAGGAGAGGACTAGCGGGGGGCCCGATCACTGGGGCCAACGTCCTGACTTTC.

In this sample, this clonotype turned up a few times. The chain carries TRBV7-9 and TRBJ2-5; 12 bases line up with TRBD1. The CDR3 totals 15 residues. V lost 4 bases and J lost 11; bases outside the gene matches: 11. In germline, CDR1 is SEHNR, CDR2 FQNEAQ (reference sequence). CDR3 sequence: CASSSPGQGATEQYF. The DNA of the CDR3 is TGTGCCAGCAGCTCGCCGGGACAGGGGGCTACGGAGCAGTACTTC.

The chain employs TRBV3-1 and TRBJ2-5, with a weak D call TRBD2 (7 bases). Germline V CDR1 and CDR2: LGHDT, YNNKEL (reference sequence). The V end was cut by 2 bases, the J end by 5 bases, with 9 bases between. This CDR3 is 13 amino acids long. The CDR3: CASSQRGAETQYF. CDR3 DNA sequence: TGTGCCAGCAGCCAACGGGGGGCGGAGACCCAGTACTTC.

Only a few counts were recorded for this clonotype. J is TRBJ1-1 and V is TRBV10-3, with TRBD1 identical over 11 bases. Germline CDR1 ENHRY, CDR2 SYGVKD. Trimming took 6 bases from V and 2 from J; bases not matched to a gene: 5. The CDR3 spans 15 residues. The CDR3 spells CAIRPGQGVNTEAFF. CDR3 DNA sequence: TGTGCCATCAGACCGGGACAGGGGGTAAACACTGAAGCTTTCTTT.

This clonotype has a handful of counts. The genes are TRBV7-3 and TRBJ2-5; D is ambiguous. Deletions cut 5 bases from V and 1 base from J, with 11 bases between. Per the germline V gene, CDR1 is SGHTA and CDR2 is FQGTGA. This CDR3 is 14 amino acids long. In DNA form, the CDR3 reads TGTGCCAGCAGCATACCAGGAGCCCAAGAGACCCAGTACTTC. This gives the protein CASSIPGAQETQYF.

The chain couples TRBV5-1 to TRBJ1-2; possibly TRBD1 for D (6 bases). CDR3 length: 13 amino acids. V was clipped by 4 bases and J by 7 bases, with 14 bases between them. The germline V gene encodes CDR1 SGHRS and CDR2 YFSETQ. The CDR3 region has the DNA TGCGCCAGCAGCGCACCCCAGGGGATTGGCTACACCTTC. This sequence encodes CASSAPQGIGYTF.